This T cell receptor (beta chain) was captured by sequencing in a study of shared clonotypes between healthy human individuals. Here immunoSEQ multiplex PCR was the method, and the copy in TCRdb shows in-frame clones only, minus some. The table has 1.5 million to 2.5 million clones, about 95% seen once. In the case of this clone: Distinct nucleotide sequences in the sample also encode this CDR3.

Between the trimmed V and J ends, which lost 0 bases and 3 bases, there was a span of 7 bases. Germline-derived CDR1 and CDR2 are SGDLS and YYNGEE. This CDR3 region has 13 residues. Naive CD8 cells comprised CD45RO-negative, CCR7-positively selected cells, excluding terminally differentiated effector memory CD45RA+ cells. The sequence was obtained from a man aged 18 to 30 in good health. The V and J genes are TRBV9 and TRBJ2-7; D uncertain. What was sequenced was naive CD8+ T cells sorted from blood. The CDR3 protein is CASSVAPNYEQYF. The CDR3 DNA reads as TGTGCCAGCAGCGTAGCCCCAAACTACGAGCAGTACTTC.